The 15 T cell receptor beta chains below were found in one sample sequenced in a study of Tregs in tolerant kidney transplant recipients. The nonmyeloablative bone marrow transplants came from related graft donors, with transient mixed chimerism. Some clones are missing from TCRdb's copy, which holds only in-frame ones; the method was immunoSEQ multiplex PCR. The sample contains tens of thousands of clones, roughly 93% of which appear only once. Here the sequenced sample was CD4+ T cells from blood (PBMCs), taken 12 months after the transplant. The receptors originated from a human patient who received a combined kidney and bone marrow transplant. The graft donor may have contributed some T cells.

The chain has TRBV7-9 and TRBJ1-1; D gene ambiguous. The CDR3 spans 15 residues. Deletions cut 2 bases from V and 5 bases from J, with 15 bases between. The germline gives CDR1 SEHNR, CDR2 FQNEAQ (reference sequence). CDR3 nucleotide sequence: TGTGCCAGCAGCTTATTTGCCCCACCGGGTACTGAAGCTTTCTTT. Translating it yields CASSLFAPPGTEAFF.

The V call is TRBV29-1, the J call TRBJ2-5, with TRBD2 matching over 10 bases. The V gene end was trimmed by 2 bases and the J gene end by 1 base; junction bases not matched to a gene: 10. Germline CDR1 and CDR2: SQVTM and ANQGSEA. The CDR3 is made up of 17 amino acids. The CDR3 reads CSVETYRLAGFQETQYF. The CDR3, as DNA: TGCAGCGTTGAAACCTACCGACTAGCGGGTTTCCAAGAGACCCAGTACTTC.

V and J are TRBV27 and TRBJ2-5; 13 bases are a match to TRBD2. Germline-derived CDR1 and CDR2 are MNHEY and SMNVEV (reference sequence). CDR3 length equals 14 residues. Germline trimming cut 6 bases from V and 5 bases from J; bases unmatched to any gene: 3. CDR3 sequence: CASRGLAGKETQYF. The CDR3 nucleotides are TGTGCCAGCAGGGGACTAGCGGGAAAGGAGACCCAGTACTTC.

The J gene is TRBJ2-5, the V gene TRBV5-1, with a weak D call TRBD2 (6 bases). Germline CDR1 SGHRS, CDR2 YFSETQ. CDR3 length equals 14 residues. V shed 0 bases and J shed 0 bases, with 6 bases lying between them. As DNA, the CDR3 is TGCGCCAGCAGCTTGGGGGACTACCAAGAGACCCAGTACTTC. This encodes CASSLGDYQETQYF.

The rearrangement uses TRBV4-1 and TRBJ2-7, with 7 bases that match TRBD1. This CDR3 is 16 amino acids long. Trimming removed 4 bases from V and 9 bases from J; junction bases left unmatched: 18. Germline CDR1 and CDR2: MGHRA and YSYEKL. CDR3 nucleotide sequence: TGCGCCAGCAGCCCTGACCGCCGGGACAGCCAAAGCGGGCAGTACTTC. It yields the protein CASSPDRRDSQSGQYF.

This clone came up once. The chain has TRBV18 and TRBJ2-7; TRBD1 matches at 9 bases. From germline, CDR1 is KGHSH and CDR2 LQKENI. The V gene end was trimmed by 3 bases and the J gene end by 1 base; junction bases not matched to a gene: 19. There are 20 residues in the CDR3. The chain's CDR3 is CASSPSGFRDRAFGSYEQYF. CDR3 in DNA: TGTGCCAGCTCACCCTCGGGATTCCGGGACAGGGCTTTTGGTTCCTACGAGCAGTACTTC.

In nucleotides, the CDR3 is TGCGCCAGCAGCCAAAACTATCAAGATACGCAGTATTTT. Its translation: CASSQNYQDTQYF. The genes are TRBV4-1 and TRBJ2-3; the D is unclear. This CDR3 has 13 residues. The germline V gene has CDR1 MGHRA and CDR2 YSYEKL. V was pared by 2 bases and J by 5 bases, with 8 bases between.

V usage is TRBV29-1 and J usage is TRBJ2-3, with D unresolved. CDR1 and CDR2 from the germline V gene are SQVTM and ANQGSEA. The CDR3 extends over 13 amino acids. With 2 bases removed from V and 4 bases from J, the gap between germline ends came to 10 bases. CDR3 coding DNA: TGCAGCGTTGAAACTTTGAGCTCAGATACGCAGTATTTT. Encoded protein: CSVETLSSDTQYF.

This chain connects TRBV30 to TRBJ2-7; 10 bases agree with TRBD1. The J segment lost 3 bases and the V segment lost 5 bases, leaving 4 bases of the junction unmatched. Germline V gene sequence: CDR1 GTSNPN, CDR2 SVGIG (reference sequence). CDR3 length: 13 amino acids. CDR3 nucleotides: TGTGCCTGGGGACAGGGGGAGCGCTACGAGCAGTACTTC. It specifies CAWGQGERYEQYF.

The chain has TRBV6-5 and TRBJ2-7; maybe TRBD1 (6 bases). Germline V gives CDR1 MNHEY, CDR2 SVGAGI. CDR3 length equals 15 residues. Trimming stripped 0 bases from V and 0 bases from J, with 9 bases between. CDR3: CASSYSGHDSYEQYF. The CDR3 DNA sequence: TGTGCCAGCAGTTACTCGGGACACGACTCCTACGAGCAGTACTTC.

The genes are TRBV6-4 and TRBJ2-3, with 7 nucleotides matching TRBD1. The CDR3 consists of 13 residues. Germline V lookup: CDR1 MRHNA, CDR2 SNTAGT. V lost 6 bases to trimming and J lost 5 bases; unmatched junction nucleotides: 5. CDR3: CASSIDREDTQYF. The CDR3 region has the DNA TGTGCCAGCAGCATAGACAGGGAAGATACGCAGTATTTT.

This chain uses TRBV2 with TRBJ2-5; 8 positions match TRBD1. The CDR3 consists of 14 residues. Germline V CDR1 and CDR2: SNHLY, FYNNEI. Trimming removed 5 bases from V and 2 bases from J; junction bases left unmatched: 4. This CDR3 is CASSRQGLQETQYF. In DNA form, the CDR3 reads TGTGCCAGCAGTCGACAGGGGCTACAAGAGACCCAGTACTTC.

The gene calls are TRBV4-3 and TRBJ1-1, with 8 bases lining up with TRBD1. With V trimmed by 0 bases and J by 13 bases, 7 bases remained unmatched. CDR3 size: 13 residues. CDR1 and CDR2 from the germline V gene are LGHNA and YSLEER. The CDR3 loop reads CASSQDPRTGRFF. The CDR3 nucleotides are TGCGCCAGCAGCCAAGATCCCAGGACAGGGCGTTTCTTT.

There are a few counts of this clone. The chain is built from TRBV5-4 and TRBJ2-5; D possibly corresponds to TRBD1 (6 bases). The CDR3 covers 15 residues. The ends were cut back, 9 bases at V and 5 bases at J, with 23 bases in the middle. CDR1 and CDR2 from the germline V gene are SGHNT and YYREEE (reference sequence). CDR3 in DNA: TGTGCCACCAGAGTACAGGGTCGGAGATGGGAGACCCAGTACTTC. It encodes CATRVQGRRWETQYF.

The CDR3: CASSVGLLAGGLQETQYF. The CDR3 nucleotides are TGTGCCAGCAGCGTAGGTCTACTAGCGGGGGGATTACAAGAGACCCAGTACTTC. This rearrangement joins TRBV9 to TRBJ2-5, with TRBD2 identical over 12 bases. This CDR3 is built from 18 residues. CDR1 is SGDLS, CDR2 YYNGEE, per germline. V dropped 0 bases and J dropped 2; count of bases not matched to a gene: 8.